This T cell receptor beta chain was documented in a study of blood T cell repertoires in COVID-19. Only in-frame clones appear in the TCRdb table, and some are missing; sequencing was by immunoSEQ multiplex PCR. The sample includes about 130,000 clones, around 89% of them seen just once. Followed longitudinally, the Seattle patients had been enrolled during active infection. This CDR3 has 14 residues. Germline V CDR1 and CDR2: MDHEN, SYDVKM. Trimming at V came to 7 bases and at J to 4 bases, leaving 6 bases not matched to a gene. V gene TRBV28 combines with J gene TRBJ1-5; 8 bases agree with TRBD1. The TCR comes from a man between 60 and 75 years old with COVID-19, enrolled during active disease. The sequenced material came from peripheral blood. The CDR3 DNA sequence: TGTGCCAGCACTCGACAGGGGCCTAATCAGCCCCAGCATTTT. As protein: CASTRQGPNQPQHF.